Following are 17 T cell receptor beta chains from one sample sequenced in a study of cytomegalovirus exposure and HLA in healthy donors. 60 Vbeta and 13 Jbeta primers were used in PCR. Sequencing was performed with immunoSEQ multiplex PCR; in TCRdb, only in-frame clones are kept and a portion is missing. Of about 120,000 clones detected, roughly 80% appear once; the ten largest clones hold about a fifth. The sequenced sample was PBMCs. The receptors derive from a man aged 25-45 years in good health and CMV-seropositive.

This clone has only a few counts. The chain uses TRBV5-1 and TRBJ1-1, with a tentative D call TRBD1 (5 bases). Deletions cut 3 bases from V and 1 base from J, with 10 bases between. This CDR3 spans 14 amino acids. Germline CDR1 SGHRS, CDR2 YFSETQ. CDR3 sequence reads: CASSWRDGNTEAFF. DNA for the CDR3: TGCGCCAGCAGCTGGCGGGACGGGAACACTGAAGCTTTCTTT.

The chain carries TRBV5-1 and TRBJ1-3; D possibly corresponds to TRBD1 (5 bases). CDR3 length: 14 residues. CDR1 is SGHRS and CDR2 is YFSETQ in the germline V gene. The V and J ends lost 1 base and 4 bases respectively, with 9 bases between them. This chain's CDR3 is CASSLQGIGNTIYF. CDR3 DNA sequence: TGCGCCAGCAGCTTGCAGGGAATAGGAAACACCATATATTTT.

The chain recombines TRBV19 with TRBJ2-3, with 9 bases matching TRBD2. There are 17 residues in the CDR3. Per germline, CDR1 LNHDA and CDR2 SQIVND (reference sequence). The V and J ends lost 1 base and 2 bases, in that order; junction bases with no gene match: 7. DNA for the CDR3: TGTGCCAGTAGTATAGCTGGACTAGCGCTCCTCACAGATACGCAGTATTTT. Amino acid sequence: CASSIAGLALLTDTQYF.

The rearrangement links TRBV5-1 to TRBJ1-3, with D possibly TRBD1 on 5 matching bases. The ends were cut back, 0 bases at V and 0 bases at J, with 10 bases in the middle. Germline values: CDR1 SGHRS, CDR2 YFSETQ. The CDR3 covers 16 residues. CDR3 in amino acids: CASSLAGGISGNTIYF. In DNA form, the CDR3 reads TGCGCCAGCAGCTTGGCCGGGGGGATCTCTGGAAACACCATATATTTT.

The chain links TRBV10-3 to TRBJ2-7; D call uncertain. The CDR3 totals 11 residues. CDR1 ENHRY and CDR2 SYGVKD come from the germline V gene. Trimming took off 4 bases at V and 2 bases at J, with 3 bases between the two ends. The CDR3 reads CAISAAYEQYF. The DNA for the CDR3 is TGTGCCATCAGTGCGGCCTACGAGCAGTACTTC.

This chain's CDR3 is CASSLGLSTDTQYF. The CDR3 DNA is TGCGCCAGCAGCTTGGGACTGAGCACAGATACGCAGTATTTT. This sequence joins TRBV5-1 and TRBJ2-3; no reliable D call. CDR3 size: 14 residues. Germline V gene sequence: CDR1 SGHRS, CDR2 YFSETQ. The V and J ends lost 0 bases and 0 bases respectively, with 5 bases between them.

This rearrangement joins TRBV13 to TRBJ2-7; D perhaps matches TRBD2 (6 bases). This CDR3 has 18 amino acids. Trimming took off 1 base at V and 6 bases at J, with 25 bases between the two ends. The germline V gene has CDR1 PRHDT and CDR2 FYEKMQ (reference sequence). In nucleotides, the CDR3 is TGTGCCAGCAGCTTAGTTCCCGGCAAGACTAGAGGGAACGGCGAGCAGTACTTC. Its translation is CASSLVPGKTRGNGEQYF.

The rearrangement joins TRBV10-2 to TRBJ1-4; 8 bases line up with TRBD1. With V trimmed by 6 bases and J by 4 bases, 7 bases remained unmatched. The CDR3 sequence is 15 residues long. Germline V gene sequence: CDR1 WSHSY, CDR2 SAAADI. In DNA form, the CDR3 reads TGCGCCAGCAGAAGGACAGGGCTAAATAATGAAAAACTGTTTTTT. It encodes CASRRTGLNNEKLFF.

The rearrangement links TRBV28 to TRBJ1-1; D might be TRBD1 (6 bases). The ends were cut back, 6 bases at V and 1 base at J, with 9 bases in the middle. Germline CDR1 is MDHEN and CDR2 is SYDVKM. CDR3 length: 13 amino acids. CDR3 DNA sequence: TGTGCCAGCAGGAGGACAGAGAACACTGAAGCTTTCTTT. Encoded protein: CASRRTENTEAFF.

V usage is TRBV2 and J usage is TRBJ1-1; D remains ambiguous. The CDR3 extends over 14 amino acids. Trimming took 2 bases from V and 2 from J, leaving 9 bases between them. The germline gives CDR1 SNHLY, CDR2 FYNNEI. The CDR3 DNA follows: TGTGCCAGCAGTGAAATAACAGCTAACACTGAAGCTTTCTTT. This translates into CASSEITANTEAFF.

In its sample, this clone was seen once. The chain uses TRBV30 and TRBJ1-5; a possible D gene is TRBD1 (6 bases). The CDR3 is made up of 15 amino acids. V was clipped by 5 bases and J by 5 bases, with 19 bases between them. Germline V gene sequence: CDR1 GTSNPN, CDR2 SVGIG (reference sequence). This CDR3 reads CAWAPPGAHHQPQHF. DNA of the CDR3: TGTGCCTGGGCGCCCCCAGGGGCTCACCATCAGCCCCAGCATTTT.

V is TRBV10-3 and J is TRBJ1-5; 12 bases match TRBD1. CDR3 length: 17 residues. V lost 2 bases to trimming and J lost 6 bases; unmatched junction nucleotides: 8. The V gene's germline CDR1 is ENHRY and CDR2 SYGVKD. CDR3 sequence: CAISEGTGGDSGQPQHF. DNA for the CDR3: TGTGCCATCAGTGAGGGGACAGGGGGCGATTCTGGTCAGCCCCAGCATTTT.

With respect to this clone: A read error may produce the germline difference seen at one junction end. V and J are TRBV7-9 and TRBJ2-7; 11 bases are a match to TRBD1. CDR1 and CDR2 (germline): SEHNR, FQNEAQ (reference sequence). This CDR3 has 15 amino acids. CDR3 loop: CSSRDGTGGTSEQYF. CDR3 bases: TGTTCCAGCAGGGACGGGACAGGGGGAACAAGCGAGCAGTACTTC.

V usage is TRBV18 and J usage is TRBJ1-2; 8 bases map to TRBD1. This CDR3 has 16 amino acids. Trimming cost V 3 bases and J 0 bases; bases outside gene matches: 6. Germline values: CDR1 KGHSH, CDR2 LQKENI. The CDR3 bases are TGTGCCAGCTCACCGGGCAGGGGGCAAGCTAACTATGGCTACACCTTC. Translation: CASSPGRGQANYGYTF.

This chain uses TRBV2 with TRBJ1-5; D unclear. Between the trimmed V and J ends, which lost 3 bases and 5 bases, there was a span of 8 bases. The CDR3 contains 13 residues. Per the germline V gene, CDR1 is SNHLY and CDR2 is FYNNEI. The CDR3 here is CASSEEDYQPQHF. The DNA of the CDR3 is TGTGCCAGCAGTGAGGAGGACTATCAGCCCCAGCATTTT.

This clone showed up just a few times. The gene calls are TRBV25-1 and TRBJ1-2; perhaps TRBD1 as D (5 bases). This CDR3 has 10 amino acids. V was cut by 7 bases and J by 5 bases, with 5 bases left in between. Germline V gene sequence: CDR1 MGHDK, CDR2 SYGVNS. CDR3 DNA sequence: TGTGCCAGCAAGGGGTATGGCTACACCTTC. It yields the protein CASKGYGYTF.

DNA of the CDR3: TGTGCCAGCTCACCAGACAGGGAATCCGCTGAAGCTTTCTTT. It specifies CASSPDRESAEAFF. This chain joins TRBV18 and TRBJ1-1, with 7 bases lining up with TRBD1. This CDR3 spans 14 amino acids. Losses at the gene ends were 2 bases for V and 6 bases for J; bases not matched to a gene: 6. In germline, CDR1 is KGHSH, CDR2 LQKENI. Looking up the rest from reference TRBV18 and TRBJ1-1 gives the full variable domain: NAGVMQNPRHLVRRRGQEARLRCSPMKGHSHVYWYRQLPEEGLKFMVYLQKENIIDESGMPKERFSAEFPKEGPSILRIQQVVRGDSAAYFCASSPDRESAEAFFGQGTRLTVV.